This T cell receptor (beta chain) was found in a study of CD8 T cells in Susac syndrome. High-throughput TCR beta sequencing covered peripheral CD8+ and CD4+ T cells. The multiple sclerosis controls were treatment-naive patients affected by stable or active relapsing-remitting disease. TEMRA cells were FACS-enriched, while CD8+ and CD4+ T cells were negatively isolated. About 0.5 to 1 ug RNA was reverse transcribed with random hexamers. Amplification of the TCR beta CDR3 was carried out by immunoSEQ multiplex PCR, which spanned a total of 54 Vbeta and 13 Jbeta segments. TCRdb reprocessed the immunoSEQ multiplex PCR reads via MiXCR and lists one record per CDR3 protein. The table has 200,000 or so distinct CDR3 sequences, around 95% seen once. Germline trimming cut 1 base from V and 7 bases from J; bases unmatched to any gene: 0. The CDR3 contains 13 residues.

Sequencing input: CD4+ T cells from PBMCs. The chain recombines TRBV12-3 or TRBV12-4 with TRBJ1-2; 10 bases line up with TRBD1. The source is a human donor with multiple sclerosis. DNA for the CDR3: TGTGCCAGCAGTTTAGGGGACAGGGGTGGCTACACCTTC. Translation: CASSLGDRGGYTF.